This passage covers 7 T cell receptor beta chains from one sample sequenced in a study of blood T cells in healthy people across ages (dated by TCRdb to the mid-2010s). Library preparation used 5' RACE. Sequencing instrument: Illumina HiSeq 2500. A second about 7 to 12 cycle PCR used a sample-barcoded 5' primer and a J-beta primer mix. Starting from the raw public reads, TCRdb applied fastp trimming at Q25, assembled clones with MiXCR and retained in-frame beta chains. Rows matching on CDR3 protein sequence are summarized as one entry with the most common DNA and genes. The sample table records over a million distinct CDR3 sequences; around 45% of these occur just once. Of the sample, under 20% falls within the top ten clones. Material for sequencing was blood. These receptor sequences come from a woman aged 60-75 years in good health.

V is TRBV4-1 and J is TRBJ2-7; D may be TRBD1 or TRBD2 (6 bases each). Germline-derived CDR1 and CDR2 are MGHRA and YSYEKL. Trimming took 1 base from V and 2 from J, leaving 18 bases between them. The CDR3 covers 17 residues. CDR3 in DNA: TGCGCCAGCAGCCAAGGAGGGGGAGGTGCCCAGACCTACGAGCAGTACTTC. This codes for CASSQGGGGAQTYEQYF.

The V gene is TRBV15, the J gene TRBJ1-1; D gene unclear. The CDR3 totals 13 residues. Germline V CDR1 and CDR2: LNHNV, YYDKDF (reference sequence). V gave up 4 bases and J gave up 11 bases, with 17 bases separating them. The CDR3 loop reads CATSTPSLRTAFF. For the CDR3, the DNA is TGTGCCACCAGCACACCATCACTCCGCACTGCTTTCTTT.

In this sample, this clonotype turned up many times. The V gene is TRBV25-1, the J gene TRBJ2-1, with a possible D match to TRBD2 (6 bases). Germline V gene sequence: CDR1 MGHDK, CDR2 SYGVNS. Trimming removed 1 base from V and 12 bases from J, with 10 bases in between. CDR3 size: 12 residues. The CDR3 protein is CASSESLAPQFF. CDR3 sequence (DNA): TGTGCCAGCAGTGAATCACTAGCCCCGCAGTTCTTC. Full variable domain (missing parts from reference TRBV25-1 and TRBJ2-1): EADIYQTPRYLVIGTGKKITLECSQTMGHDKMYWYQQDPGMELHLIHYSYGVNSTEKGDLSSESTVSRIRTEHFPLTLESARPSHTSQYLCASSESLAPQFFGPGTRLTVL.

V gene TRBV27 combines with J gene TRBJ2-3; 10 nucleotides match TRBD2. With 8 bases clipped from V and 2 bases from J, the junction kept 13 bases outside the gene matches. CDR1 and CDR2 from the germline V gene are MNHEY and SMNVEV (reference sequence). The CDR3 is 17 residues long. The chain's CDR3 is CASDLSGRAPTTDTQYF. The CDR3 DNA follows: TGTGCCAGCGATTTGAGCGGGAGGGCCCCTACCACAGATACGCAGTATTTT.

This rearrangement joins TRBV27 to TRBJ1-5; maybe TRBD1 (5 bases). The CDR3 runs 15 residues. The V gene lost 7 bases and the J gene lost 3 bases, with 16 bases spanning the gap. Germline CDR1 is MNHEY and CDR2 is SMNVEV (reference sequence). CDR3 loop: CASTPGRGLNQPQHF. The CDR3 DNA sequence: TGTGCCAGCACACCGGGAAGGGGCCTCAATCAGCCCCAGCATTTT.

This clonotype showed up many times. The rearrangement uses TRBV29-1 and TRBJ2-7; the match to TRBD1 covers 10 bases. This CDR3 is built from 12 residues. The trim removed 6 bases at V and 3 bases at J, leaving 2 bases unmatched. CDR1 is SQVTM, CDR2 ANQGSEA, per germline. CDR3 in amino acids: CSVRTGGYEQYF. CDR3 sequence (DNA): TGCAGCGTAAGGACAGGGGGCTACGAGCAGTACTTC.

CDR3: CASSPGTSSSYEQYF. DNA of the CDR3: TGTGCCAGCAGCCCGGGGACTTCCAGCTCCTACGAGCAGTACTTC. The chain has TRBV9 and TRBJ2-7; maybe TRBD2 (6 bases). This CDR3 is 15 amino acids long. Germline V lookup: CDR1 SGDLS, CDR2 YYNGEE. V lost 4 bases to trimming and J lost 0 bases, with 14 bases between them.